This entry features one T cell receptor beta chain sequence. Its matching antigen is unknown. The CDR3 covers 16 residues. V dropped 4 bases and J dropped 3; count of bases not matched to a gene: 7. In germline, CDR1 is SNHLY, CDR2 FYNNEI. TCRdb redid the calling of the reads with MiXCR, one entry per CDR3 protein. The profile covers 630,000 or so distinct CDR3 sequences, with 20% to 25% appearing a single time and under 8.5% taken by the ten largest. The data were taken from a study of T cell repertoires in cytomegalovirus infection. Turning to the study itself: Public TCR beta signatures indicated both CMV infection and matching HLA type.

Overall study findings and caveats: Summed frequency of shared TCR beta families picked out CMV carriers who also had the relevant HLA. What dominated the ex vivo response were HLA-C-restricted CMV-specific TCR beta clonotypes.

The TCR comes from a human donor in good health (CMV status not recorded). Some clones in this sample may be carry-over from other donors' samples. Sequenced: CD8+ T cells from PBMCs. The chain uses TRBV2 and TRBJ2-3; 10 bases line up with TRBD1. The CDR3 loop reads CASSGPGQGRTDTQYF. Here the CDR3 DNA reads TGTGCCAGCAGTGGGCCGGGACAGGGGAGGACAGATACGCAGTATTTT.